This entry features one T cell receptor beta chain sequence. The data stem from a study of blood T cell repertoires in COVID-19. The repertoire was sequenced with immunoSEQ multiplex PCR; TCRdb's copy has only in-frame clones and lacks some. The sample lists about 55,000 clones, around 89% seen once, with 1.4% in the top ten. Between the trimmed V and J ends, which lost 5 bases and 4 bases, there was a span of 18 bases. The CDR3 covers 16 residues. Germline V gene data show CDR1 as SGHDN and CDR2 as FVKESK. The receptor comes from a man in his 60s with acute or convalescent COVID-19. This chain joins TRBV14 and TRBJ2-1; D gene unclear. Specimen: peripheral blood. The CDR3 loop reads CASSDLILQRYNEQFF. The CDR3 nucleotides are TGTGCCAGCAGCGATCTGATACTCCAGAGGTACAATGAGCAGTTCTTC.